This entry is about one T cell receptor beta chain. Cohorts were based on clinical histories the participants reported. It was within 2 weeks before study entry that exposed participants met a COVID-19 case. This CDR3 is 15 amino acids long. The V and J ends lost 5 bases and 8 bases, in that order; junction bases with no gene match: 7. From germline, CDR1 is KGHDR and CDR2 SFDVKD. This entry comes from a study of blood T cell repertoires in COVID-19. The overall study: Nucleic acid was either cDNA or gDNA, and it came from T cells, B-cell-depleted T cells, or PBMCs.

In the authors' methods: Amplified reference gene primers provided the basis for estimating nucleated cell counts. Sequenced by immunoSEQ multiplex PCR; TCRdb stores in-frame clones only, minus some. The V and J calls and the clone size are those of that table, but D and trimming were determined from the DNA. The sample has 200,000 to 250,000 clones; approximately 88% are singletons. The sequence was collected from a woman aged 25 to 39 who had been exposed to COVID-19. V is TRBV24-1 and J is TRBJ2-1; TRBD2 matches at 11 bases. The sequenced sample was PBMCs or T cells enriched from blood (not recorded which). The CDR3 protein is CATSGAGLAAHEQFF. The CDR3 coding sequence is TGTGCCACCAGTGGTGCGGGACTAGCGGCCCATGAGCAGTTCTTC.